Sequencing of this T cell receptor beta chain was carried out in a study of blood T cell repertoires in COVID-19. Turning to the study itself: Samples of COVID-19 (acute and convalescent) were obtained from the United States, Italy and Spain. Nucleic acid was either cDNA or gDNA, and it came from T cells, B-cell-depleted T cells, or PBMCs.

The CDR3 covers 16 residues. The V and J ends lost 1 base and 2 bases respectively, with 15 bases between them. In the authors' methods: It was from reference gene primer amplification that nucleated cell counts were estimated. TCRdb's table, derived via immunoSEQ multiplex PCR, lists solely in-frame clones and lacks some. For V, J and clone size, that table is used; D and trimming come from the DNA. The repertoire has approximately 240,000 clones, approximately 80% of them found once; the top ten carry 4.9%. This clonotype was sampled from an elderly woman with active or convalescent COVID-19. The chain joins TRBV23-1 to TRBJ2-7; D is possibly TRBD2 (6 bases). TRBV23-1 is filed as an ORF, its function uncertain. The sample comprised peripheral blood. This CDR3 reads CASSQFPGVVPYEQYF. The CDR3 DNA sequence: TGCGCCAGCAGTCAATTCCCGGGAGTAGTACCCTACGAGCAGTACTTC.